This TCR beta chain came from a study of blood T cells in healthy people across ages. PCR was performed a second time for roughly 7 to 11 cycles using a sample-barcoded 5' primer and a J-beta primer mix. TCRdb redid the calling of the 5' RACE reads with MiXCR, one entry per CDR3 protein. The sample lists approximately 800,000 distinct CDR3 sequences, around two thirds seen once, with 28% in the top ten. CDR3 size: 14 residues. Per germline, CDR1 DFQATT and CDR2 SNEGSKA (reference sequence). Source material: blood. The clonotype was recovered from a man under 40 in good health. The gene calls are TRBV20-1 and TRBJ2-7, with TRBD2 as a possible D gene (5 bases). The end of the DNA is better explained by TRBJ2-5, so the J call may be wrong. This CDR3 is CSASRGSSGETQYF. The CDR3 DNA sequence: TGCAGTGCTTCCCGGGGTAGCTCCGGGGAGACCCAGTACTTC.